The 17 T cell receptor beta chains reported below all come from one sample, sequenced in a study of T cells after yellow fever vaccination. MiXCR, applied by TCRdb to the 5' RACE reads, yields one record per CDR3 protein. Among 200,000 to 250,000 distinct CDR3 sequences listed, 3% to 4% were seen once. Sequencing used CD4+ T cells sorted from PBMCs, obtained 10 days after the yellow fever booster vaccination. Receptor source: a man aged 18 to 35 who received the YFV17D yellow fever vaccine.

In its sample, this clonotype was seen a few times. The V and J genes are TRBV12-3 or TRBV12-4 and TRBJ2-1; D is perhaps TRBD2 (5 bases). The CDR3 totals 13 residues. Trimming took 3 bases from V and 8 from J, leaving 11 bases between them. The CDR3 protein is CASSFGERDEQFF. CDR3 DNA sequence: TGTGCCAGCAGTTTTGGCGAGAGGGATGAGCAGTTCTTC.

This clonotype was observed a handful of times. This chain links TRBV7-2 with TRBJ2-1; 8 bases are shared with TRBD2. The length of the CDR3 is 15 residues. V lost 7 bases and J lost 2; bases outside the gene matches: 7. Germline loops: CDR1 SGHTA, CDR2 FQGNSA. In nucleotides, the CDR3 is TGTGCCAGCACCTCGGGGGGGACTACCTACAATGAGCAGTTCTTC. This codes for CASTSGGTTYNEQFF.

This clonotype was counted at least ten times. This rearrangement joins TRBV5-1 to TRBJ2-7; D gene ambiguous. This CDR3 has 14 amino acids. V lost 0 bases and J lost 0, with 7 bases in between. Germline assignment: CDR1 SGHRS and CDR2 YFSETQ. The CDR3: CASSLGTSSYEQYF. The CDR3 nucleotides are TGCGCCAGCAGCTTGGGGACGAGCTCCTACGAGCAGTACTTC.

This clonotype was picked up a small number of times. The chain is built from TRBV5-4 and TRBJ1-1, with D unresolved. The CDR3 is 14 amino acids. V dropped 4 bases and J dropped 1 base, with 11 bases sitting between them. Germline CDR1 reads SGHNT; CDR2 reads YYREEE (reference sequence). As DNA, the CDR3 is TGTGCCAGCAGCACTGGACTGGAGAACACTGAAGCTTTCTTT. Translation gives CASSTGLENTEAFF.

This clonotype was found many times. V usage is TRBV4-1 and J usage is TRBJ1-4, with 9 nucleotides matching TRBD1. V shed 5 bases and J 6 bases; nucleotides not matched to a gene: 10. The CDR3 is made up of 16 amino acids. Germline assignment: CDR1 MGHRA and CDR2 YSYEKL. The CDR3: CASSDPRQGGHEKLFF. In DNA, the CDR3 is TGCGCCAGCAGCGATCCACGACAGGGGGGCCATGAAAAACTGTTTTTT.

This clonotype occurred a few times. V usage is TRBV11-2 and J usage is TRBJ2-7, with D possibly matching TRBD2 (5 bases). Germline V lookup: CDR1 SGHAT, CDR2 FQNNGV. CDR3 length: 16 amino acids. V was shortened by 5 bases and J by 2 bases, with 19 bases between the two germline ends. The DNA for the CDR3 is TGTGCCAGCAGCCCGAGCGGCTTAAACGGGGCCTACGAGCAGTACGTC. Protein: CASSPSGLNGAYEQYV.

This clonotype was detected a few times. The CDR3 nucleotides are TGTGCCCCCACAAACCGACAGCACATGAACACTGAAGCTTTCTTT. Translation: CAPTNRQHMNTEAFF. The chain is built from TRBV5-4 and TRBJ1-1, with D possibly being TRBD1 (5 bases). The CDR3 runs 15 residues. In germline, CDR1 is SGHNT, CDR2 YYREEE (reference sequence). The ends were cut back, 10 bases at V and 0 bases at J, with 19 bases in the middle.

This clonotype was observed at least ten times. The chain links TRBV7-8 to TRBJ2-5; 9 bases are shared with TRBD2. The CDR3 extends over 17 amino acids. The germline gives CDR1 SGHVS, CDR2 FQNEAQ. The junction had 13 bases not matched to a gene; V was cut back by 4 bases and J by 4 bases. For the CDR3, the DNA is TGTGCCAGCAGCTCAGCGGGGGGCCAGGGGGTGTTAGAGACCCAGTACTTC. It yields the protein CASSSAGGQGVLETQYF.

This clonotype was detected ten times or more. The chain uses TRBV7-3 and TRBJ1-1; D gene unclear. Per germline, CDR1 SGHTA and CDR2 FQGTGA. The V end lost 4 bases, the J end lost 7 bases, and 13 bases lay between the germline ends. This CDR3 is 13 amino acids long. As DNA, the CDR3 is TGTGCCAGCAGCTCCCGACCGGGATATGAAGCTTTCTTT. It is translated as CASSSRPGYEAFF.

A few counts support this clonotype. The V call is TRBV5-1, the J call TRBJ2-5; 7 positions match TRBD1. The length of the CDR3 is 14 residues. With 2 bases clipped from V and 2 bases from J, the junction kept 3 bases outside the gene matches. Germline CDR1 SGHRS, CDR2 YFSETQ. For the CDR3, the DNA is TGCGCCAGCAGCTTTGACAGGGTACAAGAGACCCAGTACTTC. Its protein product is CASSFDRVQETQYF.

This clonotype was counted between two and nine times. This chain connects TRBV12-3 or TRBV12-4 to TRBJ1-1; D call uncertain. With 5 bases removed from V and 8 bases from J, the gap between germline ends came to 9 bases. The CDR3 is 11 amino acids. The CDR3 here is CASSPSGEAFF. DNA for the CDR3: TGTGCCAGCAGTCCGAGTGGGGAAGCTTTCTTT.

This clonotype occurred a few times. The chain links TRBV2 to TRBJ1-5; tentatively, D is TRBD1 (6 bases). This CDR3 spans 19 amino acids. V was clipped by 6 bases and J by 0 bases, with 24 bases between them. Germline V gene data show CDR1 as SNHLY and CDR2 as FYNNEI. CDR3 in DNA: TGTGCCAGCAGGGACGCCAGGGGCCCACCAACCTATAGCAATCAGCCCCAGCATTTT. It yields the protein CASRDARGPPTYSNQPQHF.

This clonotype was seen ten or more times. This chain connects TRBV5-1 to TRBJ2-7; TRBD1 matches at 8 bases. CDR3 size: 15 residues. V gave up 6 bases and J gave up 0 bases; unmatched junction bases: 8. The V gene's germline CDR1 is SGHRS and CDR2 YFSETQ. CDR3 sequence reads: CASTPDGQGSYEQYF. The CDR3 DNA follows: TGCGCCAGCACCCCCGATGGACAGGGCTCCTACGAGCAGTACTTC.

This clonotype showed up many times. The rearrangement joins TRBV6-2 or TRBV6-3 to TRBJ2-7; D possibly uses TRBD1 or TRBD2 (6 bases each). The CDR3 is 15 amino acids. Germline loops: CDR1 MNHEY, CDR2 SVGEGT. Trimming pared 4 bases from V and 4 bases from J, leaving 17 bases between. CDR3 nucleotide sequence: TGTGCCAGCAGTTCTACTCGGGGGCTAAAATACGAGCAGTACTTC. It is translated as CASSSTRGLKYEQYF.

This clonotype was counted ten times or more. This chain uses TRBV20-1 with TRBJ2-5, with D possibly being TRBD2 (6 bases). Germline values: CDR1 DFQATT, CDR2 SNEGSKA (reference sequence). The CDR3 consists of 14 residues. V was cut by 6 bases and J by 5 bases, with 19 bases left in between. The CDR3 DNA follows: TGCAGTGCCACACGACTAGAGGGGACGGAGACCCAGTACTTC. The encoded protein is CSATRLEGTETQYF.

This clonotype was seen many times. The rearrangement uses TRBV3-1 and TRBJ1-1; TRBD1 matches 7 bases. Germline V gives CDR1 LGHDT, CDR2 YNNKEL (reference sequence). The V and J ends lost 0 bases and 1 base, in that order; junction bases with no gene match: 2. This CDR3 has 15 residues. The CDR3 sequence: CASSQEGTENTEAFF. The CDR3 nucleotides are TGTGCCAGCAGCCAAGAAGGGACAGAGAACACTGAAGCTTTCTTT.

The sample holds many counts of this clonotype. The V and J genes are TRBV12-3 or TRBV12-4 and TRBJ2-3, with TRBD2 identical over 7 bases. V shed 3 bases and J 2 bases; nucleotides not matched to a gene: 5. The CDR3 totals 15 residues. CDR3: CASSLRRGYTDTQYF. For the CDR3, the DNA is TGTGCCAGCAGTTTGAGGCGGGGGTACACAGATACGCAGTATTTT.